This TCR beta chain stems from a study of vaccination effects on CD4 cells after COVID-19. Subsequent to a culture period of more than 9 days, CD4+ T cells were isolated. Subjects were given two BNT162b2 or mRNA-1273 vaccine doses. Among the vaccine recipients, none had a prior SARS-CoV-2 infection, and nucleocapsid antibodies were negative. Cells had half their medium changed to IL-2 medium on days 3 and 7. Germline V lookup: CDR1 MNHNS, CDR2 SASEGT. This CDR3 is built from 12 residues. Comments on this clone: Its antigen is unknown. The germline gene is not matched at one end of the junction; a read error may be the cause.

Only in-frame clones appear in the TCRdb table, and some are missing; sequencing was by immunoSEQ multiplex PCR. This table holds more than 60,000 clones, 70% to 75% found once. The rearrangement uses TRBV6-1 and TRBJ2-3, with D possibly TRBD1 on 6 matching bases. This TCR was recovered from a human donor who received a COVID-19 vaccine. Sequencing used CD4+ T cells from PBMCs cultured without peptide, obtained after COVID-19 vaccination. CDR3 in DNA: TGTGCCAGCAGTGAACAGAGTCAGGGGTGCGATTTT. Protein product: CASSEQSQGCDF.